Included here is one T cell receptor (beta chain) sequence, with context. Its antigen is undetermined. The sort gate was single viable CD3+CD4+CD8-CD45RO+ cells for memory CD4+ T cells. CD4+ T cells were isolated by positive magnetic selection. The CDR3 covers 14 residues. V lost 6 bases and J lost 1; bases outside the gene matches: 3. Germline lookup yields CDR1 MNHNS and CDR2 SASEGT. Profiled with immunoSEQ multiplex PCR; TCRdb holds only in-frame clones, not every one. The sample includes more than 45,000 clones, under 90% seen only once; the top ten take approximately 0.59%. The data were taken from a study of memory CD4+ T cells and cytomegalovirus serostatus. Study information: This sample comes from healthy Belgian adults, 9 CMV seropositive, roughly 22 seronegative.

Findings and caveats of the study: Repertoires predicted CMV serostatus with median bootstrapped AUC of around 0.96. Of under 200 reported CMV TCRbeta sequences, 60 to 85 were found in memory CD4+ repertoires.

The receptor comes from an adult in good health and CMV-seronegative. The sample comprised memory CD4+ T cells from blood. The V and J genes are TRBV6-1 and TRBJ2-7; TRBD1 matches 10 bases. The CDR3 DNA reads TGTGCCAGCAGCAGGGACAGGGGTTCCTACGAGCAGTACTTC. This encodes CASSRDRGSYEQYF.